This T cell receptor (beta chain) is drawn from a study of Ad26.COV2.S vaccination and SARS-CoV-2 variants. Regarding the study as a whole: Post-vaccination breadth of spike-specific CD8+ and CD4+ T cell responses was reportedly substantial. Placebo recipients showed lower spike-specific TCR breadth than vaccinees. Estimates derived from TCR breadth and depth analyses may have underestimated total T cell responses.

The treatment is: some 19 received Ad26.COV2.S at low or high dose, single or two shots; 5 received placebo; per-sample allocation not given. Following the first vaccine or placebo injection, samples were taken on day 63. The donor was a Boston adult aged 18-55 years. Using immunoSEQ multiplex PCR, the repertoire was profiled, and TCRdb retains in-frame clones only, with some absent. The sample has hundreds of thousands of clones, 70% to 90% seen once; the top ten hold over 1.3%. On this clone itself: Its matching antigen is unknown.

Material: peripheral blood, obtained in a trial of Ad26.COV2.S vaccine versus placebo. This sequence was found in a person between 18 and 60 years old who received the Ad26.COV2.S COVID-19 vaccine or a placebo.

The CDR3 region is CSTRDVGEQFF. The DNA of the CDR3 is TGCAGTACCCGGGACGTTGGTGAGCAGTTCTTC. This sequence joins TRBV29-1 and TRBJ2-1, with D possibly called TRBD1 or TRBD2 (5 bases each). The CDR3 has 11 residues. The V gene's germline CDR1 is SQVTM and CDR2 ANQGSEA.